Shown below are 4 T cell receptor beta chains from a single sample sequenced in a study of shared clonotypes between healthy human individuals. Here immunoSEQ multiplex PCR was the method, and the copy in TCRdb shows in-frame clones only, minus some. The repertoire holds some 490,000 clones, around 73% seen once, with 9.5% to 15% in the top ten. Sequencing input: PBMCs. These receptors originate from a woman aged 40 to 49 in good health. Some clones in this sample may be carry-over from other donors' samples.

CDR3 DNA sequence: TGCGCCAGCAGCCAAGCGACACCTGCGGCAGATACGCAGTATTTT. As protein: CASSQATPAADTQYF. V is TRBV4-1 and J is TRBJ2-3; unclear D gene. Trimming stripped 1 base from V and 4 bases from J, with 12 bases between. The CDR3 sequence is 15 residues long. Germline CDR1 and CDR2: MGHRA and YSYEKL.

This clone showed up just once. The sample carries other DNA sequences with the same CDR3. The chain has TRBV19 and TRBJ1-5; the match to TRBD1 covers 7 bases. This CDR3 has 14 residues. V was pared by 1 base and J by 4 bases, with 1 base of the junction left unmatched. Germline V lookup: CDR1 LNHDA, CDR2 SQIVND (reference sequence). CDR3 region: CASSIGQGNQPQHF. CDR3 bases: TGTGCCAGTAGTATAGGACAGGGAAATCAGCCCCAGCATTTT.

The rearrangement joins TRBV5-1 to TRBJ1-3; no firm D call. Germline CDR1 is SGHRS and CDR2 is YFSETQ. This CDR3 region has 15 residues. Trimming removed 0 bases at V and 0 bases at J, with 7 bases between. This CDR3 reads CASSLAGISGNTIYF. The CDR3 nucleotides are TGCGCCAGCAGCTTGGCGGGGATCTCTGGAAACACCATATATTTT.

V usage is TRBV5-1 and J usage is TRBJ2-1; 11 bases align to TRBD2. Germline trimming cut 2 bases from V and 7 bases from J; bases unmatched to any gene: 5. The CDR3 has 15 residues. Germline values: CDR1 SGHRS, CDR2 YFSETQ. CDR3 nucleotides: TGCGCCAGCAGCTTTATAGCGGGAGGGTTAAATGAGCAGTTCTTC. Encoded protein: CASSFIAGGLNEQFF. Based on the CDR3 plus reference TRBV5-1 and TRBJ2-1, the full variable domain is KAGVTQTPRYLIKTRGQQVTLSCSPISGHRSVSWYQQTPGQGLQFLFEYFSETQRNKGNFPGRFSGRQFSNSRSEMNVSTLELGDSALYLCASSFIAGGLNEQFFGPGTRLTVL.